This T cell receptor (beta chain) was recorded in a study of OX40 agonist ivuxolimab in advanced cancers. The CDR3 runs 16 residues. V lost 5 bases to trimming and J lost 3 bases, with 17 bases between them. Germline V lookup: CDR1 WNHNN, CDR2 SYGVQD (reference sequence). For this clone: The target antigen is unknown.

Study results and caveats: It was also the case that some nonresponders had low normalized T-cell clonal expansion.

This table comes from immunoSEQ multiplex PCR, and its TCRdb copy is limited to in-frame clones, with some not included. The sample contains 75,000 to 90,000 clones, about 87% of which appear only once. The chain combines TRBV10-1 with TRBJ2-1; no clear D gene. The receptor comes from an adult with an advanced solid tumor such as melanoma, head and neck, liver or kidney cancer. Sample: CD4+ or CD8+ T cells sorted from blood, taken in a trial of the OX40 agonist ivuxolimab. CDR3 bases: TGCGCCAGCAGTAAACGGGCCTCAGAAGGCTACAATGAGCAGTTCTTC. This translates into CASSKRASEGYNEQFF.